A single sample is the source of the 5 T cell receptor beta chains below, sequenced in a study of T-cell reconstitution after alpha-beta-depleted transplantation in children. Unique molecular identifiers tagged the TCRbeta library. TCRdb reanalysed the PCR reads using MiXCR and keeps one entry per CDR3 protein. The sample shows 500,000 to 650,000 distinct CDR3 sequences, 10% to 12% of them seen only once. The source material was PBMCs, mostly from graft donor cells, sampled 180 days after TCRalphabeta/CD19-depleted stem cell transplant. The receptor set was obtained from a female patient aged 2-10 years who had a stem cell transplant for aplastic anemia, so the T cells may come from the graft donor.

V gene TRBV29-1 combines with J gene TRBJ1-3; 9 nucleotides line up with TRBD1. Germline V gives CDR1 SQVTM, CDR2 ANQGSEA. Trimming cost V 6 bases and J 7 bases; bases outside gene matches: 7. This CDR3 spans 13 amino acids. The CDR3 nucleotides read TGCAGCGTGGGGACAGGGCCAGGGAACACCATATATTTT. Translating gives CSVGTGPGNTIYF.

This clonotype was picked up a small number of times. This CDR3 is CASRLQAFNEAFF. For the CDR3, the DNA is TGTGCCAGCAGGTTGCAGGCTTTCAATGAAGCTTTCTTT. The chain carries TRBV12-3 or TRBV12-4 and TRBJ1-1; no clear D gene. V was pared by 6 bases and J by 7 bases, with 15 bases between. The CDR3 consists of 13 residues.

The V gene is TRBV12-3 or TRBV12-4, the J gene TRBJ2-5, with 7 bases that match TRBD2. This CDR3 region has 16 residues. J was trimmed by 4 bases and V by 5 bases; bases with no gene match: 13. The CDR3 sequence is CASSLGGGPGRETQYF. CDR3 DNA sequence: TGTGCCAGCAGTCTGGGCGGGGGACCCGGGAGAGAGACCCAGTACTTC.

This sequence joins TRBV7-2 and TRBJ2-2; tentatively, D is TRBD1 or TRBD2 (5 bases each). Germline CDR1 is SGHTA and CDR2 is FQGNSA. This CDR3 comprises 16 residues. Trimming stripped 7 bases from V and 5 bases from J, with 20 bases between. The CDR3 here is CASTTRRGTGTGELFF. The CDR3, as DNA: TGTGCCAGCACCACCCGAAGAGGGACGGGGACCGGGGAGCTGTTTTTT.

With respect to this clonotype: Being one base from a much bigger clone, this may be a read error. CDR3 loop: CSVARGGGISEQFF. CDR3 bases: TGCAGCGTTGCTCGGGGCGGAGGAATCAGTGAGCAGTTCTTC. This chain connects TRBV29-1 to TRBJ2-1; D assignment may be TRBD1 or TRBD2 (5 bases each). V lost 4 bases to trimming and J lost 9 bases, with 19 bases between them. The CDR3 spans 14 residues. Germline CDR1 is SQVTM and CDR2 is ANQGSEA.